This TCR beta chain was captured by sequencing in a study of cytomegalovirus exposure and HLA in healthy donors. Study results and limitations: The authors reported that TCR beta sequences could predict HLA-A and HLA-B alleles. These predictions were accurate for most subjects in the first cohort. Most of the CMV-associated TCR beta chains (in a later analysis) appeared to be HLA-restricted. As a later analysis showed, several of the most significant clusters appeared to be linked to common viral pathogens.

The PCR contained 60 Vbeta and 13 Jbeta primers. The repertoire was sequenced with immunoSEQ multiplex PCR; TCRdb's copy has only in-frame clones and lacks some. The table shows about 150,000 clones, with around 80% occurring only once. CDR1 and CDR2 from the germline V gene are SEHNR and FQNEAQ (reference sequence). The ends were cut back, 2 bases at V and 5 bases at J, with 10 bases in the middle. The CDR3 extends over 14 amino acids. The sample holds one count of this clone. What it binds is not known. The sequence was obtained from a man aged 30 to 45 in good health and CMV-seropositive. The genes are TRBV7-9 and TRBJ1-5; D is uncertain. The sequenced sample was PBMCs. CDR3 residues: CASSLSGYDQPQHF. DNA for the CDR3: TGTGCCAGCAGCTTATCCGGGTATGATCAGCCCCAGCATTTT.